Sequencing of this TCR beta chain was carried out in a study of blood T cell repertoires in COVID-19. Across the study: Sites in the United States, Italy and Spain provided acute and convalescent COVID-19 samples. PBMCs, B-cell-depleted T cells, or T cells provided the cDNA or gDNA that made up the material.

Germline V lookup: CDR1 LNHDA, CDR2 SQIVND (reference sequence). This CDR3 is built from 16 residues. The trim removed 1 base at V and 0 bases at J, leaving 6 bases unmatched. Methods used by the authors: Nucleated cell number was recorded as an estimate derived from reference gene primer amplification. Assay: immunoSEQ multiplex PCR; the TCRdb copy retains only in-frame clones and omits some. Clone size and V and J calls were adopted from that table, with D and trimming inferred from the DNA. The table includes some 250,000 clones, approximately 83% detected once. The sequence was collected from a woman in her 30s who had recovered from COVID-19. The chain couples TRBV19 to TRBJ2-7; 7 bases line up with TRBD2. The sequencing input was peripheral blood. The CDR3 here is CASSIAAGGTSYEQYF. The DNA of the CDR3 is TGTGCCAGTAGTATAGCGGCCGGGGGGACCTCCTACGAGCAGTACTTC.